These T cell receptor beta chains were read from a single sample in a study of glioma-infiltrating T cells. TCRdb redid the calling of the multiplex PCR reads with MiXCR, one entry per CDR3 protein. This sample has fewer than 200,000 distinct CDR3 sequences; over 40% occur once, and the top ten carry under 6.5%. The sample taken for sequencing was glioma tissue, nonneoplastic brain tissue, or PBMCs (not recorded which). All receptors come from a human donor with low-grade glioma or glioblastoma, undergoing nonglioma brain surgery, or in good health (not recorded which). Each CDR3 is given with its conserved first and last residue.

V: TRBV19; J: TRBJ1-2; CDR3: CASQGWNGYTF
V: TRBV5-1; J: TRBJ2-2; CDR3: CASSLSSGAVGELFF
V: TRBV3-1; J: TRBJ2-5; CDR3: CASSSHVETQYF
V: TRBV3-1; J: TRBJ2-5; CDR3: CASSQDSRGIETQYF
V: TRBV12-3/TRBV12-4; J: TRBJ2-2; CDR3: CASSFLAGGTGELFF
V: TRBV29-1; J: TRBJ2-1; CDR3: CSPEQTEQFF
V: TRBV9; J: TRBJ1-1; CDR3: CASSGFFEGEAFF
V: TRBV20-1; J: TRBJ2-3; CDR3: CSAISLAGGRDTQYF
V: TRBV5-1; J: TRBJ2-1; CDR3: CDSSVGLAGTDEQFF
V: TRBV6-1; J: TRBJ2-2; CDR3: CASLLGGRVGELFF
V: TRBV7-8; J: TRBJ2-3; CDR3: CASSLELAGGTDTQYF
V: TRBV20-1; J: TRBJ1-5; CDR3: CSAWGQGAGQPQHF
V: TRBV27; J: TRBJ2-7; CDR3: CASSSTGLQYF